The 13 T cell receptor beta chains reported below all come from one sample, sequenced in a study of CD8+ T cells in alopecia areata. Extracted RNA was reverse transcribed, and the resulting cDNA served as sequencing template. Assay used: immunoSEQ multiplex PCR; TCRdb lists only in-frame clones, some missing. The table lists some 100,000 clones, roughly 45% of them singletons. Documented treatment: oral pan-JAK inhibitor, 5-10 mg twice daily. This sample comprised CD8+ T cells sorted from blood, obtained at week 24, from a patient treated with tofacitinib. These receptors were taken from a human donor with alopecia areata.

There are a few counts of this clone. The chain carries TRBV30 and TRBJ1-1; D not resolved. The V gene lost 0 bases and the J gene lost 5 bases, with 16 bases spanning the gap. Germline CDR1 and CDR2: GTSNPN and SVGIG (reference sequence). The CDR3 runs 15 residues. In DNA, the CDR3 is TGTGCCTGGAGTGTACGTAGAGATCTGGGGACTGAAGCTTTCTTT. Its translation is CAWSVRRDLGTEAFF. The variable domain in full, completed from reference TRBV30 and TRBJ1-1, reads SQTIHQWPATLVQPVGSPLSLECTVEGTSNPNLYWYRQAAGRGLQLLFYSVGIGQISSEVPQNLSASRPQDRQFILSSKKLLLSDSGFYLCAWSVRRDLGTEAFFGQGTRLTVV.

V is TRBV2 and J is TRBJ2-1; D is perhaps TRBD1 or TRBD2 (5 bases each). The germline V and J ends were trimmed by 6 bases and 10 bases, with 10 bases remaining between them. The CDR3 covers 11 residues. CDR1 SNHLY and CDR2 FYNNEI come from the germline V gene. This CDR3 reads CASRGTGEQFF. The CDR3 DNA is TGTGCCAGCAGAGGGACCGGGGAGCAGTTCTTC.

The J gene is TRBJ2-5, the V gene TRBV5-1; D is undetermined. The CDR3 runs 14 residues. From germline, CDR1 is SGHRS and CDR2 YFSETQ. Between the trimmed V and J ends, which lost 6 bases and 2 bases, there was a span of 14 bases. The CDR3 protein is CASNSGLLQETQYF. DNA of the CDR3: TGCGCCAGCAATAGTGGCCTACTTCAAGAGACCCAGTACTTC.

The J gene is TRBJ2-7, the V gene TRBV2; no clear D. The CDR3 runs 11 residues. V gave up 2 bases and J gave up 6 bases, with 5 bases separating them. Germline V gene lookup returns CDR1 SNHLY and CDR2 FYNNEI. For the CDR3, the DNA is TGTGCCAGCAGTGAACCTTCCGAGCAGTACTTC. Translation: CASSEPSEQYF. Full variable domain (missing parts from reference TRBV2 and TRBJ2-7): EPEVTQTPSHQVTQMGQEVILRCVPISNHLYFYWYRQILGQKVEFLVSFYNNEISEKSEIFDDQFSVERPDGSNFTLKIRSTKLEDSAMYFCASSEPSEQYFGPGTRLTVT.

A few counts support this clone. The gene calls are TRBV4-2 and TRBJ2-3, with 9 bases that match TRBD2. This CDR3 is built from 16 residues. The V and J ends lost 0 bases and 4 bases, in that order; junction bases with no gene match: 5. Germline V gives CDR1 LGHNA, CDR2 YNFKEQ. The CDR3 sequence: CASSQEIAGAADTQYF. CDR3 nucleotide sequence: TGTGCCAGCAGCCAAGAAATAGCGGGAGCGGCAGATACGCAGTATTTT.

This chain links TRBV23-1 with TRBJ2-7; 7 bases agree with TRBD2. TRBV23-1 is assigned to the ORF class and has an uncertain function. The CDR3 has 14 amino acids. Trimming took 8 bases from V and 2 from J; bases not matched to a gene: 9. In DNA form, the CDR3 reads TGCGCCAGCGGATCAGCGGGACCCACCTACGAGCAGTACTTC. Translated, it gives CASGSAGPTYEQYF.

J is TRBJ2-7 and V is TRBV9; D is possibly TRBD1 or TRBD2 (5 bases each). V lost 0 bases and J lost 3, with 13 bases in between. The germline CDR1 and CDR2 sequences are SGDLS and YYNGEE. This CDR3 contains 15 residues. CDR3: CASSVGGVIGYEQYF. The CDR3 coding sequence is TGTGCCAGCAGCGTAGGAGGGGTGATCGGCTACGAGCAGTACTTC.

In its sample, this clone was seen a few times. The chain uses TRBV29-1 and TRBJ2-7; D may match TRBD1 or TRBD2 (6 bases each). CDR1 SQVTM and CDR2 ANQGSEA come from the germline V gene. Between the trimmed V and J ends, which lost 7 bases and 2 bases, there was a span of 15 bases. There are 13 residues in the CDR3. The DNA of the CDR3 is TGCAGCGCCATAGCGGACAGCACCTACGAGCAGTACTTC. As protein: CSAIADSTYEQYF.

The chain couples TRBV6-5 to TRBJ2-7; TRBD2 is a possible D gene (6 bases). Trimming shortened V by 6 bases and J by 1 base, and 16 bases separated the two germline ends. There are 15 residues in the CDR3. CDR1 is MNHEY and CDR2 is SVGAGI in the germline V gene. In DNA, the CDR3 is TGTGCCAGCAGCCTTGACGGGAGAGGGTCCTACGAGCAGTACTTC. Amino acids: CASSLDGRGSYEQYF.

The J gene is TRBJ1-4, the V gene TRBV2, with 9 bases fitting TRBD1. The germline V gene encodes CDR1 SNHLY and CDR2 FYNNEI. The CDR3 length is 15 residues. V lost 3 bases to trimming and J lost 8 bases; unmatched junction nucleotides: 7. CDR3 amino acids: CASSDGQGFQEKLFF. In DNA form, the CDR3 reads TGTGCCAGCAGTGATGGACAGGGGTTCCAGGAAAAACTGTTTTTT.

Only a few counts were recorded for this clone. The same CDR3 also results from other DNA sequences found in this sample. The rearrangement joins TRBV25-1 to TRBJ1-1; D unclear. The CDR3 spans 13 residues. CDR1 is MGHDK and CDR2 is SYGVNS in the germline V gene. Trimming removed 4 bases at V and 0 bases at J, with 6 bases between. CDR3 nucleotides: TGTGCCAGCAGTGCTGGGTTGAACACTGAAGCTTTCTTT. Its translation is CASSAGLNTEAFF. Full variable domain (remainder filled in from reference TRBV25-1 and TRBJ1-1): EADIYQTPRYLVIGTGKKITLECSQTMGHDKMYWYQQDPGMELHLIHYSYGVNSTEKGDLSSESTVSRIRTEHFPLTLESARPSHTSQYLCASSAGLNTEAFFGQGTRLTVV.

The genes are TRBV27 and TRBJ2-2, with 8 nucleotides matching TRBD2. CDR1 and CDR2 (germline): MNHEY, SMNVEV (reference sequence). V gave up 6 bases and J gave up 4 bases; unmatched junction bases: 1. The CDR3 has 13 amino acids. The CDR3 spells CASRGLVTGELFF. The CDR3 nucleotides read TGTGCCAGCAGGGGACTAGTCACCGGGGAGCTGTTTTTT.

This clone occurred many times. The chain links TRBV5-6 to TRBJ2-1; D call uncertain. This CDR3 spans 12 amino acids. V dropped 0 bases and J dropped 5 bases, with 3 bases sitting between them. Germline-derived CDR1 and CDR2 are SGHDT and YYEEEE. CDR3 DNA sequence: TGTGCCAGCAGCTTGGAGAACAATGAGCAGTTCTTC. It is translated as CASSLENNEQFF.